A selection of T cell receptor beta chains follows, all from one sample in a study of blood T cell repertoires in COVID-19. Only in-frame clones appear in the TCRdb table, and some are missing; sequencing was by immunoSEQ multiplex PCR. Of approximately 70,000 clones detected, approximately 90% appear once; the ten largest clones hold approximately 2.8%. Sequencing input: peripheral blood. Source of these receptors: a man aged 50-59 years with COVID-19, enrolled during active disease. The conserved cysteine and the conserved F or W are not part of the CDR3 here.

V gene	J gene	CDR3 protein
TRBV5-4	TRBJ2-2	ASSLAGRGRFTGELF
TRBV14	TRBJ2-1	ASSPTGTVGFHEQF
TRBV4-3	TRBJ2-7	ASSQDATSGTSYEQY
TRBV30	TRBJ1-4	AWSEDNSNEKLF
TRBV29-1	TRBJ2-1	SVDSYNEQF
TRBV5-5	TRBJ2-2	ASSLGGTTGELF
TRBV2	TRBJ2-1	ASRELALAYNEQF
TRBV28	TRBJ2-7	ASRPGLAGEGYEQY
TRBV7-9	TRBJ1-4	ASSRPGQGEEKLF
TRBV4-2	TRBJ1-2	ASSQDMHRGSYPNYGYT
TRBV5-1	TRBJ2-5	ATKGTAERGGYAETQY
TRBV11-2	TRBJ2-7	ASSALRSHEQY